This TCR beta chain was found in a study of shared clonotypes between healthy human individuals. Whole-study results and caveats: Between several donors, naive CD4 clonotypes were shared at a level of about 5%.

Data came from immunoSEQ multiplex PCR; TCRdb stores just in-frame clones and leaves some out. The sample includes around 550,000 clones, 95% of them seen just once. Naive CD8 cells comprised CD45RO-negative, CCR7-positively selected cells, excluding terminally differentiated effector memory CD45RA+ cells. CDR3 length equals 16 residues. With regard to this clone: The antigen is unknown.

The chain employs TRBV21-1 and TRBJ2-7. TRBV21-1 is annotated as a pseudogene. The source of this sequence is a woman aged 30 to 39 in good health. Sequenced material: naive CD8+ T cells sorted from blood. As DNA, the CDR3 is TGTGCCAGCAGCAACAGTCGGGCGGACGGTACCTACGAGCAGTACTTC. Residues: CASSNSRADGTYEQYF.